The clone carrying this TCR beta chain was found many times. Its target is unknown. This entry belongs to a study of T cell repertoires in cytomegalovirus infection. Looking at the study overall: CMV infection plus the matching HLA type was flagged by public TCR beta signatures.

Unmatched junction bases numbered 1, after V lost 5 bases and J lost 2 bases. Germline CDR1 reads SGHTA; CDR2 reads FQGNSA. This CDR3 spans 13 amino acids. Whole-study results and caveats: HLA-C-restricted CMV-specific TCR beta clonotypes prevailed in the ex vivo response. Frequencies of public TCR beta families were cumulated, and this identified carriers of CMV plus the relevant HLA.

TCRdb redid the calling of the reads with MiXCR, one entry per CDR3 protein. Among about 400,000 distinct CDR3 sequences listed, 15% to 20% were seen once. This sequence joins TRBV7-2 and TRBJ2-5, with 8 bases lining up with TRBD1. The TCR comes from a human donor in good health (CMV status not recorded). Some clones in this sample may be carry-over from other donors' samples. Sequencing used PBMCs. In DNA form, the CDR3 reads TGTGCCAGCAGCCGGACAGGGCAAGAGACCCAGTACTTC. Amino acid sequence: CASSRTGQETQYF.